This passage covers 5 T cell receptor beta chains from one sample sequenced in a study of blood T cells in healthy people across ages (dated by TCRdb to 2015 to 2017). Library method: 5' RACE. Sequencer: Illumina HiSeq 2500. A second PCR of about 6 to 12 cycles was run with a J-beta primer mix and a sample-barcoded 5' primer. The public reads were run again by TCRdb, first through fastp at Q25 and then through MiXCR, and only productive beta chains were kept. Each CDR3 protein gets just one entry, which takes the most common genes and DNA from the rows behind it. The sample table shows some 1.5 million distinct CDR3 sequences, and 28% are seen once. 7.7% of the sample rests with the top ten. The sequencing input was blood. The receptors originated from a woman in her 30s in good health.

V and J are TRBV10-2 and TRBJ2-3, with TRBD2 matching 10 bases. Germline trimming cut 8 bases from V and 2 bases from J; bases unmatched to any gene: 7. CDR3 length: 15 amino acids. Germline lookup yields CDR1 WSHSY and CDR2 SAAADI. This CDR3 is CASLLTSGATDTQYF. CDR3 nucleotides: TGCGCCAGCCTACTAACTAGCGGGGCCACAGATACGCAGTATTTT.

V and J are TRBV5-1 and TRBJ1-4; D is unclear. The V end was cut by 4 bases, the J end by 8 bases, with 9 bases between. The CDR3 loop spans 12 amino acids. From germline, CDR1 is SGHRS and CDR2 YFSETQ. CDR3 protein: CASSVLGEKLFF. CDR3 in DNA: TGCGCCAGCAGCGTCCTAGGGGAAAAACTGTTTTTT.

In its sample, this clonotype was seen a few times. V usage is TRBV2 and J usage is TRBJ2-1, with 12 bases lining up with TRBD2. This CDR3 has 16 residues. V lost 4 bases and J lost 3; bases outside the gene matches: 4. From germline, CDR1 is SNHLY and CDR2 FYNNEI. The CDR3 sequence is CASSALLAGGYNEQFF. The CDR3 region has the DNA TGTGCCAGCAGTGCCCTACTAGCGGGGGGCTACAATGAGCAGTTCTTC.

There are a few counts of this clonotype. The rearrangement links TRBV5-6 to TRBJ2-5; 11 positions match TRBD2. The V segment lost 4 bases and the J segment 4 bases; nucleotides outside the gene matches: 9. Looked up from germline, CDR1 is SGHDT and CDR2 is YYEEEE. This CDR3 spans 16 amino acids. For the CDR3, the DNA is TGTGCCAGCAGCCGTCGACTAGCGGGGAGTGGAGAGACCCAGTACTTC. Residues: CASSRRLAGSGETQYF.

This clonotype was seen many times. DNA of the CDR3: TGTGCCAGCAGTTTAGGGACCGGGACCGGTCTAGATACGCAGTATTTT. This sequence encodes CASSLGTGTGLDTQYF. The V call is TRBV12-3 or TRBV12-4, the J call TRBJ2-3; the D call may be TRBD1 or TRBD2 (5 bases each). This CDR3 is 16 amino acids long. V gave up 1 base and J gave up 5 bases, with 16 bases separating them.